These 25 T cell receptor beta chains were all obtained from the same sample, sequenced in a study of OX40 agonist ivuxolimab in advanced cancers. Clones were sequenced by immunoSEQ multiplex PCR, and TCRdb holds only the in-frame ones, with some missing. The sample contains 90,000 or so clones, 85% to 90% of which appear only once. The material was CD4+ or CD8+ T cells sorted from blood, obtained in a trial of the OX40 agonist ivuxolimab. The origin of the receptors is an adult with an advanced solid tumor such as melanoma, head and neck, liver or kidney cancer.

This rearrangement joins TRBV19 to TRBJ2-3; D might be TRBD1 or TRBD2, each matching 5 bases. The CDR3 loop spans 12 amino acids. Germline V gene data show CDR1 as LNHDA and CDR2 as SQIVND (reference sequence). With 3 bases removed from V and 5 bases from J, the gap between germline ends came to 6 bases. CDR3 in amino acids: CASSMRGDTQYF. Written as DNA, the CDR3 is TGTGCCAGTAGTATGAGGGGAGATACGCAGTATTTT.

The CDR3 nucleotides read TGTGCCAGCAGTTACTCGGGAAGGGGCGTCTATGGCTACACCTTC. Amino acid sequence: CASSYSGRGVYGYTF. This chain joins TRBV6-5 and TRBJ1-2, with D maybe TRBD1 (5 bases). Trimming cost V 0 bases and J 4 bases, with 12 bases left between them. The CDR3 totals 15 residues. The germline gives CDR1 MNHEY, CDR2 SVGAGI.

This chain connects TRBV5-1 to TRBJ1-3; D is ambiguous. Trimming took 2 bases from V and 0 from J, leaving 6 bases between them. The germline gives CDR1 SGHRS, CDR2 YFSETQ. The CDR3 covers 14 residues. The CDR3 sequence is CASSLEPSGNTIYF. The CDR3 DNA reads TGCGCCAGCAGCTTAGAGCCCTCTGGAAACACCATATATTTT.

The chain links TRBV9 to TRBJ1-1; the match to TRBD1 covers 7 bases. Germline trimming cut 2 bases from V and 5 bases from J; bases unmatched to any gene: 12. This CDR3 is 16 amino acids long. Germline V gene lookup returns CDR1 SGDLS and CDR2 YYNGEE. The CDR3 here is CASSVLGRQGLTEAFF. CDR3 DNA sequence: TGTGCCAGCAGCGTTCTGGGGAGACAGGGTTTAACTGAAGCTTTCTTT.

The chain is built from TRBV18 and TRBJ1-4; 8 nucleotides agree with TRBD1. The CDR3 sequence is 15 residues long. CDR1 is KGHSH and CDR2 is LQKENI in the germline V gene. The V gene end was trimmed by 6 bases and the J gene end by 8 bases; junction bases not matched to a gene: 11. The CDR3 DNA is TGTGCCAGCTCGCGCGACAGGGGTCCTGACGAAAAACTGTTTTTT. Amino acids: CASSRDRGPDEKLFF. The entire variable domain, with the rest obtained from reference TRBV18 and TRBJ1-4, is as follows: NAGVMQNPRHLVRRRGQEARLRCSPMKGHSHVYWYRQLPEEGLKFMVYLQKENIIDESGMPKERFSAEFPKEGPSILRIQQVVRGDSAAYFCASSRDRGPDEKLFFGSGTQLSVL.

The rearrangement uses TRBV7-2 and TRBJ2-3; 10 bases align to TRBD2. The CDR3 length is 15 residues. Germline CDR1 and CDR2: SGHTA and FQGNSA. Trimming cost V 2 bases and J 4 bases; bases outside gene matches: 3. CDR3 sequence reads: CASSLTLAGADTQYF. CDR3 bases: TGTGCCAGCAGCTTAACTCTAGCGGGGGCAGATACGCAGTATTTT. The full variable domain, its missing parts supplied by reference TRBV7-2 and TRBJ2-3, is GAGVSQSPSNKVTEKGKDVELRCDPISGHTALYWYRQSLGQGLEFLIYFQGNSAPDKSGLPSDRFSAERTGGSVSTLTIQRTQQEDSAVYLCASSLTLAGADTQYFGPGTRLTVL.

In this sample, this clone turned up a few times. CDR3: CASSIPNQPQHF. Written as DNA, the CDR3 is TGTGCCAGTAGTATCCCCAATCAGCCCCAGCATTTT. The chain carries TRBV19 and TRBJ1-5; D call uncertain. V shed 3 bases and J shed 3 bases, with 3 bases lying between them. This CDR3 has 12 residues. Germline V gives CDR1 LNHDA, CDR2 SQIVND (reference sequence).

This chain connects TRBV5-5 to TRBJ1-2, with 7 bases matching TRBD1. The CDR3 runs to 14 residues. V trimming: 4 bases; J trimming: 11 bases; junction bases outside the gene matches: 14. Looked up from germline, CDR1 is SGHKS and CDR2 is YYEKEE (reference sequence). The DNA for the CDR3 is TGTGCCAGCAGCCGCGGACAGGACCGCAAGGTATACACCTTC. It specifies CASSRGQDRKVYTF.

The chain employs TRBV19 and TRBJ2-1; D is undetermined. V was pared by 1 base and J by 5 bases, with 6 bases between. Looked up from germline, CDR1 is LNHDA and CDR2 is SQIVND (reference sequence). The CDR3 runs 13 residues. The CDR3 nucleotides read TGTGCCAGTAGTATAGGGTCTCACAATGAGCAGTTCTTC. Protein product: CASSIGSHNEQFF.

For the CDR3, the DNA is TGTGCCAGCAGGAAGGAGACCAACACTGAAGCTTTCTTT. Amino acids: CASRKETNTEAFF. V usage is TRBV2 and J usage is TRBJ1-1, with D hard to call. The V end was cut by 6 bases, the J end by 2 bases, with 10 bases between. Germline V gene data show CDR1 as SNHLY and CDR2 as FYNNEI. This CDR3 spans 13 amino acids.

The chain joins TRBV14 to TRBJ1-4, with D unresolved. Germline V gene lookup returns CDR1 SGHDN and CDR2 FVKESK. Trimming took off 4 bases at V and 1 base at J, with 7 bases between the two ends. CDR3 length: 14 amino acids. Here the CDR3 DNA reads TGTGCCAGCAGCCGGGCCTTAACTAATGAAAAACTGTTTTTT. This translates into CASSRALTNEKLFF.

This rearrangement joins TRBV5-5 to TRBJ1-3; weak D call: TRBD1 (6 bases). The CDR3 length is 15 residues. V gave up 3 bases and J gave up 2 bases, with 12 bases separating them. Per the germline V gene, CDR1 is SGHKS and CDR2 is YYEKEE (reference sequence). The CDR3 loop is CASSSPQGAGNTIYF. CDR3 DNA: TGTGCCAGCAGCTCCCCACAGGGAGCTGGAAACACCATATATTTT. Full variable domain (rest looked up from reference TRBV5-5 and TRBJ1-3): DAGVTQSPTHLIKTRGQQVTLRCSPISGHKSVSWYQQVLGQGPQFIFQYYEKEERGRGNFPDRFSARQFPNYSSELNVNALLLGDSALYLCASSSPQGAGNTIYFGEGSWLTVV.

The chain links TRBV10-3 to TRBJ1-1; tentative D call: TRBD1 (6 bases). The V and J ends lost 6 bases and 3 bases respectively, with 14 bases between them. The germline V gene encodes CDR1 ENHRY and CDR2 SYGVKD. CDR3 length: 14 residues. The CDR3 is CAIRPTGSDTEAFF. CDR3 coding DNA: TGTGCCATCAGACCCACAGGGTCGGACACTGAAGCTTTCTTT.

This chain connects TRBV5-1 to TRBJ2-3, with 11 bases lining up with TRBD2. Germline assignment: CDR1 SGHRS and CDR2 YFSETQ. With V trimmed by 4 bases and J by 4 bases, 2 bases remained unmatched. This CDR3 region has 14 residues. This chain's CDR3 is CASSPGLAADTQYF. The CDR3 DNA follows: TGCGCCAGCAGCCCGGGACTAGCGGCAGATACGCAGTATTTT.

The rearrangement uses TRBV2 and TRBJ2-5; TRBD2 matches at 13 bases. CDR1 and CDR2 (germline): SNHLY, FYNNEI. This CDR3 has 16 amino acids. Trimming at V came to 5 bases and at J to 5 bases, leaving 8 bases not matched to a gene. This CDR3 reads CASSTGLAGARETQYF. CDR3 in DNA: TGTGCCAGCAGTACCGGACTAGCGGGAGCTAGGGAGACCCAGTACTTC.

The chain joins TRBV2 to TRBJ1-1; D is undetermined. The CDR3 runs to 15 residues. Germline CDR1 is SNHLY and CDR2 is FYNNEI. V was cut by 2 bases and J by 1 base, with 11 bases left in between. In DNA form, the CDR3 reads TGTGCCAGCAGTGAAAAGGCGATGTCGAACACTGAAGCTTTCTTT. Translating gives CASSEKAMSNTEAFF. The complete variable domain, with remaining parts taken from reference TRBV2 and TRBJ1-1, reads EPEVTQTPSHQVTQMGQEVILRCVPISNHLYFYWYRQILGQKVEFLVSFYNNEISEKSEIFDDQFSVERPDGSNFTLKIRSTKLEDSAMYFCASSEKAMSNTEAFFGQGTRLTVV.

The V and J genes are TRBV30 and TRBJ1-6; tentative D call: TRBD1 (6 bases). The CDR3 covers 14 residues. V was clipped by 0 bases and J by 10 bases, with 13 bases between them. Germline loops: CDR1 GTSNPN, CDR2 SVGIG (reference sequence). The CDR3 bases are TGTGCCTGGAGTGTAGGCACAGGGAACTCACCCCTCCACTTT. It codes for CAWSVGTGNSPLHF.

The chain has TRBV7-2 and TRBJ1-5; D is possibly TRBD1 (5 bases). This CDR3 is built from 13 residues. Germline CDR1 and CDR2: SGHTA and FQGNSA. V was shortened by 3 bases and J by 6 bases, with 9 bases between the two germline ends. The CDR3 is CASSFQGGQPQHF. CDR3 nucleotide sequence: TGTGCCAGCAGCTTCCAGGGAGGTCAGCCCCAGCATTTT.

The rearrangement uses TRBV6-5 and TRBJ2-5; D tentatively reads TRBD1 or TRBD2 (5 bases each). Germline lookup yields CDR1 MNHEY and CDR2 SVGAGI. CDR3 size: 12 residues. Trimming took off 8 bases at V and 5 bases at J, with 12 bases between the two ends. In DNA, the CDR3 is TGTGCCAGCGGTGGTGAGGGGGAGACCCAGTACTTC. Translating gives CASGGEGETQYF.

V usage is TRBV28 and J usage is TRBJ1-2, with D maybe TRBD1 (5 bases). The germline V gene encodes CDR1 MDHEN and CDR2 SYDVKM. The V and J ends lost 4 bases and 7 bases respectively, with 16 bases between them. The CDR3 covers 14 residues. CDR3 sequence: CASSWTPWRGGYTF. CDR3 nucleotide sequence: TGTGCCAGCAGTTGGACGCCCTGGAGGGGTGGCTACACCTTC.

The chain carries TRBV5-1 and TRBJ1-6, with 9 bases fitting TRBD1. V lost 0 bases, J lost 7 bases, and 2 bases stayed unmatched. From germline, CDR1 is SGHRS and CDR2 YFSETQ. The CDR3 length is 15 residues. CDR3 residues: CASSLGTGANSPLHF. The DNA for the CDR3 is TGCGCCAGCAGCTTGGGGACAGGGGCAAATTCACCCCTCCACTTT.

This sequence joins TRBV5-1 and TRBJ1-2; D is possibly TRBD1 (6 bases). The length of the CDR3 is 16 residues. V lost 4 bases and J lost 0, with 16 bases in between. Germline V gives CDR1 SGHRS, CDR2 YFSETQ. This chain's CDR3 is CASSPTGLSANYGYTF. In DNA, the CDR3 is TGCGCCAGCAGCCCGACAGGTCTCAGTGCTAACTATGGCTACACCTTC. Together with reference TRBV5-1 and TRBJ1-2, the CDR3 gives the full variable domain: KAGVTQTPRYLIKTRGQQVTLSCSPISGHRSVSWYQQTPGQGLQFLFEYFSETQRNKGNFPGRFSGRQFSNSRSEMNVSTLELGDSALYLCASSPTGLSANYGYTFGSGTRLTVV.

The chain links TRBV9 to TRBJ1-2; TRBD1 matches at 8 bases. CDR3 length equals 16 residues. Germline CDR1 and CDR2: SGDLS and YYNGEE. Unmatched junction bases numbered 16, after V lost 5 bases and J lost 7 bases. The CDR3 reads CASSTQTGVESGGYTF. The CDR3 coding sequence is TGTGCCAGCAGTACACAGACAGGGGTCGAATCGGGTGGCTACACCTTC.

The genes are TRBV30 and TRBJ1-1, with D unresolved. The germline V gene encodes CDR1 GTSNPN and CDR2 SVGIG (reference sequence). This CDR3 spans 14 amino acids. V lost 0 bases and J lost 6, with 14 bases in between. DNA of the CDR3: TGTGCCTGGAGTGTAGGGCGAAGGACCCCTGAAGCTTTCTTT. Its translation: CAWSVGRRTPEAFF.

A few counts support this clone. The chain is built from TRBV12-5 and TRBJ1-5; tentative D call: TRBD1 (6 bases). V shed 3 bases and J shed 0 bases, with 9 bases lying between them. Looked up from germline, CDR1 is LGHNT and CDR2 is FRNRAP. The length of the CDR3 is 15 residues. For the CDR3, the DNA is TGTGCTAGTGGTTTCCAGGGGACTAGCAATCAGCCCCAGCATTTT. This codes for CASGFQGTSNQPQHF.